The clone carrying this TCR beta chain has at least ten counts. Its antigen is still unknown. Template material for amplifying TCR beta CDR3 regions consisted of RNA transcripts. The HTBI primer set was used in a first-round RT-PCR of the TCR CDR3. TCRdb fed the multiplex PCR reads into MiXCR, producing one record per CDR3 protein. The sample has 600,000 to 650,000 distinct CDR3 sequences, 20% to 25% seen once; the top ten hold roughly 30%. The data derive from a study of T cells in Graves' hyperthyroidism and ophthalmopathy. Trimming took off 0 bases at V and 4 bases at J, with 6 bases between the two ends. The CDR3 consists of 13 residues. Germline values: CDR1 MNHNY, CDR2 SVGAGI (reference sequence). Study-level findings and limits: Blood also carried most thyroid clonotypes expanded above 0.001.

Any patient presenting with uncontrolled infection, other autoimmune disease, pregnancy or lactation was left out. This sequence was found in a man younger than 40 with Graves' ophthalmopathy. The rearrangement links TRBV6-6 to TRBJ1-1; D is ambiguous. The source material was blood. Here the CDR3 DNA reads TGTGCCAGCAGTTACTCGAGGTCCACTGAAGCTTTCTTT. It encodes CASSYSRSTEAFF.